The source of this T cell receptor beta chain is a study of T cells in Graves' hyperthyroidism and ophthalmopathy. About the research overall: Pretreatment peripheral blood was obtained at initial diagnosis.

RNA transcripts yielded amplified TCR beta CDR3 regions. Using the HTBI primer set, a first-round RT-PCR was run on the TCR CDR3. TCRdb fed the multiplex PCR reads into MiXCR, producing one record per CDR3 protein. The profile shows about 410,000 distinct CDR3 sequences, roughly 14% of them singletons. After removal of 4 bases from V and 2 bases from J, the junction contained 8 bases not matched to a gene. Germline loops: CDR1 DFQATT, CDR2 SNEGSKA (reference sequence). The CDR3 covers 17 residues. V gene TRBV20-1 combines with J gene TRBJ2-3; 14 bases agree with TRBD2. Sample: blood. The sequence was obtained from a young man with Graves' ophthalmopathy. The CDR3 region is CSAMTSGRAGNTDTQYF. CDR3 in DNA: TGCAGTGCTATGACTAGCGGGAGGGCCGGGAACACAGATACGCAGTATTTT.